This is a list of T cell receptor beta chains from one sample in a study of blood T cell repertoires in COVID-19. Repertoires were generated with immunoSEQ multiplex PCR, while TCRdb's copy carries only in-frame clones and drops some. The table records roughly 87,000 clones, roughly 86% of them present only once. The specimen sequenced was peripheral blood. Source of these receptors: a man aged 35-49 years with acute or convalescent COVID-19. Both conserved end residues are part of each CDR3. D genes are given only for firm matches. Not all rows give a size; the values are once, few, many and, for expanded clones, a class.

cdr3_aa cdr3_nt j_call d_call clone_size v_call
CASSFSEEQFF TGCGCCAGCAGCTTTAGCGAGGAGCAGTTCTTC TRBJ2-1 . . TRBV5-1
CASSQDQGTDEQFF TGCGCCAGCAGCCAAGATCAGGGAACGGATGAGCAGTTCTTC TRBJ2-1 . . TRBV4-3
CASILQGAKNGYTF TGTGCCAGCATTTTACAGGGGGCGAAGAATGGCTACACCTTC TRBJ1-2 TRBD1 . TRBV6-6
CSAGEGEQYF TGCAGCGCCGGGGAGGGGGAGCAGTACTTC TRBJ2-7 TRBD2 . TRBV29-1
CASSLAGLNTGELFF TGTGCCAGCAGCTTGGCGGGACTCAACACCGGGGAGCTGTTTTTT TRBJ2-2 . . TRBV5-6
CASSQQGSSGYTF TGTGCCAGCAGTCAACAGGGTTCAAGTGGCTACACCTTC TRBJ1-2 . few TRBV27
CASSPPPGREKLFF TGTGCCAGCTCACCACCGCCAGGGCGAGAAAAACTGTTTTTT TRBJ1-4 . . TRBV18
CASSDSSGSRDEQFF TGTGCCAGCAGTGACAGTAGCGGGAGTAGGGATGAGCAGTTCTTC TRBJ2-1 TRBD2 . TRBV6-4
CASSIDALGQRPYYTF TGTGCCAGTAGTATAGACGCTTTGGGACAGCGGCCCTACTACACCTTC TRBJ1-2 TRBD1 . TRBV19
CATQESGYTF TGTGCCACCCAAGAGAGTGGCTACACCTTC TRBJ1-2 . . TRBV2
CATSDSPGYGYTF TGTGCCACCAGTGATTCCCCGGGCTATGGCTACACCTTC TRBJ1-2 . . TRBV24-1
CATSDMDRDYGYTF TGTGCCACCAGTGATATGGACAGGGACTATGGCTACACCTTC TRBJ1-2 TRBD1 . TRBV24-1
CASSNEEPRPPETQYF TGTGCCAGCAGCAACGAAGAGCCCCGTCCACCGGAGACCCAGTACTTC TRBJ2-5 . few TRBV21-1
CASSPRQYFGYTF TGTGCCAGCTCACCCAGACAGTACTTTGGCTACACCTTC TRBJ1-2 . . TRBV18
CASSLDSTDTQYF TGCGCCAGCAGCTTGGACAGTACAGATACGCAGTATTTT TRBJ2-3 . . TRBV5-1
CASSLEEGAYGYTF TGTGCCAGCAGCTTAGAAGAGGGGGCCTATGGCTACACCTTC TRBJ1-2 TRBD1 once TRBV7-9
CASSDADRQNEKLFF TGTGCCAGCAGTGACGCGGACAGGCAGAATGAAAAACTGTTTTTT TRBJ1-4 TRBD1 . TRBV6-2/TRBV6-3
CASSQSSTGVLTEAFF TGCGCCAGCAGCCAATCGTCAACAGGGGTGTTGACTGAAGCTTTCTTT TRBJ1-1 TRBD1 . TRBV4-1
CAWSVRGTDTQYF TGTGCCTGGAGTGTACGGGGAACAGATACGCAGTATTTT TRBJ2-3 . . TRBV30
CASSGREGYEQYF TGTGCCAGCAGTGGACGGGAGGGCTACGAGCAGTACTTC TRBJ2-7 TRBD2 once TRBV2
CASSQGQTYGHTF TGTGCCAGCAGCCAGGGACAGACATATGGCCACACCTTC TRBJ1-2 TRBD1 once TRBV14
CASSNPTPGGYTEAFF TGTGCCAGCAGTAACCCCACCCCAGGGGGCTACACTGAAGCTTTCTTT TRBJ1-1 TRBD1 . TRBV6-2/TRBV6-3
CASSVGPMNTEAFF TGTGCCAGCAGCGTAGGGCCGATGAACACTGAAGCTTTCTTT TRBJ1-1 . . TRBV9
CASSDSGGINSPLHF TGTGCCAGCAGTGACTCTGGAGGGATCAATTCACCCCTCCACTTT TRBJ1-6 . . TRBV6-4
CASSPQVQGNTEAFF TGTGCCAGCTCACCACAGGTACAGGGGAACACTGAAGCTTTCTTT TRBJ1-1 . . TRBV18
CASSHGGQGGRQYF TGCGCCAGCAGCCACGGGGGGCAGGGAGGTAGGCAGTACTTC TRBJ2-7 . few TRBV4-1
CASSTPGLAGTGELFF TGTGCCAGTAGTACCCCGGGACTAGCGGGAACCGGGGAGCTGTTTTTT TRBJ2-2 TRBD2 . TRBV19
CASSTYSYGYTF TGTGCCAGCAGTACATACAGCTACGGCTACACCTTC TRBJ1-2 . . TRBV2
CASSVSASPTDTQYF TGTGCCAGCAGCGTGTCGGCTAGCCCCACAGATACGCAGTATTTT TRBJ2-3 . . TRBV9
CASSSGLAGDFRETQYF TGTGCCAGCAGTTCGGGACTAGCGGGAGATTTCAGAGAGACCCAGTACTTC TRBJ2-5 TRBD2 . TRBV27
CASSERSSGANVLTF TGTGCCAGCAGTGAGCGGAGCTCTGGGGCCAACGTCCTGACTTTC TRBJ2-6 . . TRBV6-4
CSAGRNTEAFF TGCAGCGCCGGGAGAAACACTGAAGCTTTCTTT TRBJ1-1 . . TRBV29-1
CASSVGREGRETQYF TGCGCCAGCAGTGTTGGCAGAGAGGGTAGGGAGACCCAGTACTTC TRBJ2-5 . once TRBV10-1
CASSFGRGGSYGYTF TGTGCCAGCAGCTTCGGTCGCGGTGGTAGCTATGGCTACACCTTC TRBJ1-2 . few TRBV5-6
CASSPHLGDTQYF TGTGCCAGCAGCCCCCATCTCGGAGATACGCAGTATTTT TRBJ2-3 . . TRBV5-4
CASSPNTGANNEQFF TGTGCCAGCTCACCAAACACAGGGGCGAACAATGAGCAGTTCTTC TRBJ2-1 TRBD1 . TRBV18
CASSQDPGLTYEQYF TGCGCCAGCAGCCAAGATCCGGGACTAACCTACGAGCAGTACTTC TRBJ2-7 TRBD2 . TRBV4-1
CASSLKKPGQGDSYEQYF TGTGCCAGCAGCCTGAAAAAACCGGGACAGGGGGACTCCTACGAGCAGTACTTC TRBJ2-7 . . TRBV12-1
CASSLTGGKNSGNTIYF TGTGCCAGCAGTTTGACAGGGGGAAAAAACTCTGGAAACACCATATATTTT TRBJ1-3 TRBD1 . TRBV11-3
CATSTPEGTQYF TGTGCCACCAGCACCCCGGAGGGGACCCAGTACTTC TRBJ2-5 . once TRBV15